The present T cell receptor (beta chain) was sequenced within a study of blood T cells in healthy people across ages. Germline-derived CDR1 and CDR2 are SGDLS and YYNGEE. The CDR3 has 15 amino acids. Study-level points and caveats: Expanded clonotype changes were possibly confounded by unknown donor CMV status.

Healthy Caucasians from Russia aged about 6 to 100 served as donors. This clonotype has only a few counts. Its antigen remains unidentified. A second 7 to 11 cycle PCR used barcoded and J-beta primers. Unique molecular identifiers of 12 random nucleotides labeled each cDNA. A single record per CDR3 protein comes from TCRdb applying MiXCR to the 5' RACE reads. The top ten clones hold 15% to 20% of a sample with about 570,000 distinct CDR3 sequences, approximately 27% of them seen once. The chain employs TRBV9 and TRBJ2-5; D may be TRBD2 (5 bases). The J call may be in error: the DNA end matches TRBJ2-7 better. Source material: blood. The TCR was taken from a woman between 65 and 79 years old in good health. In DNA form, the CDR3 reads TGTGCCAGCAGCGTAGGTCGTGACGGAGGCTACGAGCAGTACTTC. Its protein product is CASSVGRDGGYEQYF.